This T cell receptor (beta chain) was obtained from a study of T cells in Graves' hyperthyroidism and ophthalmopathy. Broader study findings: Stable hyperthyroidism and ophthalmopathy were separated using 13 V-J signatures.

Amplification of TCR beta CDR3 regions used RNA as the template. First-round RT-PCR with HTBI primers amplified the TCR CDR3 region. TCRdb re-derived calls from the multiplex PCR reads in MiXCR, one entry per CDR3 protein. The sample lists about 460,000 distinct CDR3 sequences; roughly 22% were seen once. The germline V gene has CDR1 DFQATT and CDR2 SNEGSKA (reference sequence). This CDR3 is built from 14 residues. V was pared by 3 bases and J by 6 bases, with 15 bases between. On this clonotype itself: Its antigen remains unidentified.

In making diagnoses, clinical symptoms, serum thyroxine and TRAb, thyroid ultrasound and orbital computed tomography were all used. The PBMCs had their origin in 10 ml of fresh peripheral blood. The sequence came from a woman in her 70s with Graves' ophthalmopathy. Source material: blood. J is TRBJ1-5 and V is TRBV20-1, with unresolved D. The chain's CDR3 is CSASMRALGQPQHF. CDR3 sequence (DNA): TGCAGTGCTAGCATGCGGGCTTTAGGTCAGCCCCAGCATTTT.